The 9 T cell receptor beta chains given below trace back to one sample, sequenced in a study of T-cell reconstitution after alpha-beta-depleted transplantation in children. Unique molecular identifiers were incorporated into the prepared TCRbeta library. MiXCR was run by TCRdb on the PCR reads, yielding one entry per CDR3 protein. Of approximately 510,000 distinct CDR3 sequences in the sample, 15% to 20% were seen once. Sequenced here: PBMCs from the stem cell graft donor, sampled from the stem cell graft. The receptors here all came from a human donor who donated a stem cell graft to a child with acute lymphoblastic leukemia.

The J gene is TRBJ2-3, the V gene TRBV7-9; TRBD2 matches at 12 bases. There are 19 residues in the CDR3. J lost 4 bases, V lost 5 bases, and 16 bases had no gene match. Germline lookup yields CDR1 SEHNR and CDR2 FQNEAQ (reference sequence). The CDR3 protein is CASSLLAPTSGRGADTQYF. Written as DNA, the CDR3 is TGTGCCAGCAGCCTCCTGGCACCGACTAGCGGGAGAGGGGCAGATACGCAGTATTTT.

The chain links TRBV6-1 to TRBJ2-7, with TRBD1 identical over 8 bases. This CDR3 comprises 14 residues. Germline trimming cut 8 bases from V and 4 bases from J; bases unmatched to any gene: 10. Germline CDR1 and CDR2: MNHNS and SASEGT. CDR3 in amino acids: CASARDRSKYEQYF. The CDR3 DNA is TGTGCCAGCGCCCGGGACAGGAGCAAATACGAGCAGTACTTC.

The chain has TRBV11-1 and TRBJ2-7; tentatively, D is TRBD2 (7 bases). Between the trimmed V and J ends, which lost 7 bases and 4 bases, there was a span of 17 bases. Germline CDR1 is SGHAT and CDR2 is FQDESV (reference sequence). The length of the CDR3 is 14 residues. The CDR3 bases are TGTGCCAGCACCCGGGGGGCCGTACCATACGAGCAGTACTTC. Encoded protein: CASTRGAVPYEQYF.

The rearrangement uses TRBV19 and TRBJ2-1, with 8 bases identical to TRBD2. Germline lookup yields CDR1 LNHDA and CDR2 SQIVND (reference sequence). This CDR3 has 13 residues. V dropped 6 bases and J dropped 10; count of bases not matched to a gene: 8. The CDR3 nucleotides are TGTGCCAGTAGCGGACTAGCCTCGGGCGAGCAGTTCTTC. This codes for CASSGLASGEQFF.

This clonotype was seen a handful of times. This chain links TRBV19 with TRBJ2-1; no clear D. The CDR3 spans 13 residues. The germline gives CDR1 LNHDA, CDR2 SQIVND (reference sequence). The germline V and J ends were trimmed by 1 base and 3 bases, with 4 bases remaining between them. The CDR3 loop reads CASSIAFYNEQFF. DNA for the CDR3: TGTGCCAGTAGTATAGCCTTCTACAATGAGCAGTTCTTC.

This clonotype was detected a few times. The CDR3 DNA reads TGTGCCAGCAACAAACAAGGCGGGACCTACAATGAGCAGTTCTTC. Its translation: CASNKQGGTYNEQFF. The genes are TRBV7-2 and TRBJ2-1; D is perhaps TRBD2 (6 bases). Germline values: CDR1 SGHTA, CDR2 FQGNSA. The CDR3 extends over 15 amino acids. V was clipped by 7 bases and J by 2 bases, with 15 bases between them.

The chain recombines TRBV18 with TRBJ2-4, with D hard to call. The CDR3 spans 16 residues. Between the trimmed V and J ends, which lost 2 bases and 5 bases, there was a span of 16 bases. Germline CDR1 KGHSH, CDR2 LQKENI. The CDR3 DNA is TGTGCCAGCTCACCAACCGCCGGGCTGATCGAAAACATTCAGTACTTC. It yields the protein CASSPTAGLIENIQYF.

In this sample, this clonotype turned up many times. CDR3 nucleotide sequence: TGTGCCAGCAGCTTGACGGGAGGAGGGACCGGGGAGCTGTTTTTT. It encodes CASSLTGGGTGELFF. The chain joins TRBV5-5 to TRBJ2-2, with 7 bases matching TRBD2. Germline V lookup: CDR1 SGHKS, CDR2 YYEKEE (reference sequence). CDR3 size: 15 residues. V lost 1 base to trimming and J lost 5 bases; unmatched junction nucleotides: 5.

This sequence joins TRBV27 and TRBJ1-2; no clear D gene. Germline V gene sequence: CDR1 MNHEY, CDR2 SMNVEV (reference sequence). The V gene lost 8 bases and the J gene lost 6 bases, with 13 bases spanning the gap. The CDR3 runs 12 residues. Here the CDR3 reads CASARGIDGYTF. For the CDR3, the DNA is TGTGCCAGCGCCCGGGGAATAGATGGCTACACCTTC.